This TCR beta chain was profiled in a study of PD-L1 blockade in urothelial cancer. The CDR3 runs 15 residues. V shed 4 bases and J 5 bases; nucleotides not matched to a gene: 3. Germline V CDR1 and CDR2: SGDLS, YYNGEE. Sequenced by immunoSEQ multiplex PCR; TCRdb stores in-frame clones only, minus some. Among about 40,000 clones, about 86% were seen once, and the ten largest hold roughly 24%. Time point of the sample: peripheral blood 6 weeks after treatment start. The sequence was collected from a man between 60 and 75 years old with urothelial cancer. This chain links TRBV9 with TRBJ2-1, with 13 nucleotides matching TRBD2. Sequenced material: PBMCs, taken around atezolizumab (anti-PD-L1) treatment. The CDR3 sequence is CASSPGLAGDNEQFF. The CDR3 bases are TGTGCCAGCAGCCCAGGACTAGCGGGGGACAATGAGCAGTTCTTC. The variable domain in full, with the rest retrieved from reference TRBV9 and TRBJ2-1, is DSGVTQTPKHLITATGQRVTLRCSPRSGDLSVYWYQQSLDQGLQFLIQYYNGEERAKGNILERFSAQQFPDLHSELNLSSLELGDSALYFCASSPGLAGDNEQFFGPGTRLTVL.